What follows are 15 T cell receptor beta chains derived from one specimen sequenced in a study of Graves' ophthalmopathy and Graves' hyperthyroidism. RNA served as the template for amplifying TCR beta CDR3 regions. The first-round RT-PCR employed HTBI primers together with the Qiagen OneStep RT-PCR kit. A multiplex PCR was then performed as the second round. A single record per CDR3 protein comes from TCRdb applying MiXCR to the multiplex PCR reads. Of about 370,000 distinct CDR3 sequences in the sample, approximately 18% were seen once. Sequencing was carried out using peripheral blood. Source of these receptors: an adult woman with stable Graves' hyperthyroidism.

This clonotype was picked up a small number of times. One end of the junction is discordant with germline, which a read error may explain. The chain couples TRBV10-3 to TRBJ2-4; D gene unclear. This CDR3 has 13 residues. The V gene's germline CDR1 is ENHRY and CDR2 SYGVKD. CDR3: CAISVDPKNIKYF. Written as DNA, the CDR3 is TGTGCCATCAGCGTGGACCCGAAAAACATTAAGTACTTC.

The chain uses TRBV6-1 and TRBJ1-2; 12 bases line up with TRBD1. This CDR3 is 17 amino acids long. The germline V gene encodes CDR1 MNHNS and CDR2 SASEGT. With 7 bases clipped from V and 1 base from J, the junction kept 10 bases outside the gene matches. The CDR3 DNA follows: TGTGCCAGCACCCGGGGACAGGGGGCAGGACGTAACTATGGCTACACCTTC. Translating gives CASTRGQGAGRNYGYTF.

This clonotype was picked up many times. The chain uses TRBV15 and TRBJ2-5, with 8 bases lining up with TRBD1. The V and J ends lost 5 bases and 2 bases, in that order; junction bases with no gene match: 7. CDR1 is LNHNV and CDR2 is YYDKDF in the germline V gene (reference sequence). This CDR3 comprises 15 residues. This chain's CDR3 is CATSRQGAFQETQYF. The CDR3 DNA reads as TGTGCCACCAGCCGGCAGGGGGCGTTTCAAGAGACCCAGTACTTC.

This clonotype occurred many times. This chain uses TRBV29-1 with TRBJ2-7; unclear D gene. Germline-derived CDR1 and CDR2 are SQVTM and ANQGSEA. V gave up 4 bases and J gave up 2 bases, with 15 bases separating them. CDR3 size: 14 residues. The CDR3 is CSVAGATGAYEQYF. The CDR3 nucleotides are TGCAGCGTTGCCGGAGCCACTGGGGCCTACGAGCAGTACTTC.

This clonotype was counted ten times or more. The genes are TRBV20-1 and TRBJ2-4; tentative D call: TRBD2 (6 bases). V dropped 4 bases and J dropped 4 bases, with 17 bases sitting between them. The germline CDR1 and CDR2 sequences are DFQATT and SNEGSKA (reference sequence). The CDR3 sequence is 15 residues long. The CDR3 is CSATRDSMRKNIQYF. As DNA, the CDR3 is TGCAGTGCTACTAGGGACTCCATGCGGAAAAACATTCAGTACTTC.

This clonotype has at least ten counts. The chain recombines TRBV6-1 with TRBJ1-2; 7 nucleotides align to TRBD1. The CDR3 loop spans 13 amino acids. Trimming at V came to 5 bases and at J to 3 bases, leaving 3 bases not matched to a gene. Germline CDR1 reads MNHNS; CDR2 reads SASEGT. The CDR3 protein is CASSKGADYGYTF. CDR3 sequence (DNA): TGTGCCAGCAGTAAGGGGGCTGACTATGGCTACACCTTC.

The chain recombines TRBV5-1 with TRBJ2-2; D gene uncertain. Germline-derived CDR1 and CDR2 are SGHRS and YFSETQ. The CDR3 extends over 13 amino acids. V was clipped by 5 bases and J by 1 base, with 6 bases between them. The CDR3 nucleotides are TGCGCCAGCAGTATTGAGAACACCGGGGAGCTGTTTTTT. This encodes CASSIENTGELFF.

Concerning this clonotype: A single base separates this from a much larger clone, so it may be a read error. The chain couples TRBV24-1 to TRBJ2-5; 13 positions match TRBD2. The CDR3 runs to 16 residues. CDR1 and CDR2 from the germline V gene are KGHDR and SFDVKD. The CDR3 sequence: CAISDITSGRVETQYF. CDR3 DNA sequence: TGTGCCATCAGTGATATCACTAGCGGGAGGGTAGAGACCCAGTACTTC.

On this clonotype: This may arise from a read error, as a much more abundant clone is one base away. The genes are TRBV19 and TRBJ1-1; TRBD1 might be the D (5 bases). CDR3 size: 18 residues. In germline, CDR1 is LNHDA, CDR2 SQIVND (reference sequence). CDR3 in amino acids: CANSIGGEAGAVNTEAFF. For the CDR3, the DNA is TGTGCCAATAGTATAGGAGGGGAGGCAGGAGCTGTGAACACTGAAGCTTTCTTT.

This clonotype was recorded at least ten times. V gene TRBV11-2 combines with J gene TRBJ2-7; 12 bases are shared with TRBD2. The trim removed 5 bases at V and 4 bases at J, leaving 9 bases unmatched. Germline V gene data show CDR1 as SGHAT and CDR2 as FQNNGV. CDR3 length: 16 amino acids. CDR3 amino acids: CASSIRTSGTSYEQYF. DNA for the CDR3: TGTGCCAGCAGCATTCGGACTAGCGGGACGAGTTACGAGCAGTACTTC.

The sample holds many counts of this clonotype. CDR3 loop: CASSLAGTRQETQYF. CDR3 DNA sequence: TGTGCCAGCAGCTTAGCCGGGACACGACAAGAGACCCAGTACTTC. The gene calls are TRBV7-8 and TRBJ2-5; TRBD1 is a possible D gene (6 bases). The V and J ends lost 0 bases and 2 bases respectively, with 10 bases between them. There are 15 residues in the CDR3. Per the germline V gene, CDR1 is SGHVS and CDR2 is FQNEAQ.

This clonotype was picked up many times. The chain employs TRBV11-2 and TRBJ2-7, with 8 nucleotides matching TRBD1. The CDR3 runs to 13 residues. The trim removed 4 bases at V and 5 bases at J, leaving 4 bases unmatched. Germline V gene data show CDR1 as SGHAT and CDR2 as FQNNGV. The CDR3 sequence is CASSSDRGNEQYF. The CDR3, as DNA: TGTGCCAGCAGCTCTGACAGGGGAAACGAGCAGTACTTC.

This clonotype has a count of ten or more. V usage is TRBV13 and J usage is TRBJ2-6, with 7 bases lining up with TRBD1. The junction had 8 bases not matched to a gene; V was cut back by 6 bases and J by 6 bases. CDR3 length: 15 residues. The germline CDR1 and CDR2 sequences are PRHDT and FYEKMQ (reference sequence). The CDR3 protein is CASRRDRAEANVLTF. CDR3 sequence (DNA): TGTGCCAGCAGACGAGACAGGGCTGAGGCCAACGTCCTGACTTTC.

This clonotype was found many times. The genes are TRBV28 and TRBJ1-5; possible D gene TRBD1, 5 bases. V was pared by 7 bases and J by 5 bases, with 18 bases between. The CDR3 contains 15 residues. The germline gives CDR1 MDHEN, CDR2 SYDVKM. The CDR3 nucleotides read TGTGCCAGCAATCGCCGGGACGGTGGCTATCAGCCCCAGCATTTT. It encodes CASNRRDGGYQPQHF.

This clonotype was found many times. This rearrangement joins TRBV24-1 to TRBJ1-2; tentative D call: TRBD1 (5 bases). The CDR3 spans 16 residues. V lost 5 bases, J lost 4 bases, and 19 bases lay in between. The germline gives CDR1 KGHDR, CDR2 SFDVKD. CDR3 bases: TGTGCCACCAGTGGAGGAACCACCAGGGAACGCTATGGCTACACCTTC. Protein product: CATSGGTTRERYGYTF.